This T cell receptor beta chain was found in a study of blood T cell repertoires in COVID-19 (dated by TCRdb to the early 2020s). Context from the whole study: Collaborator samples came from the United States, Italy and Spain and covered acute and convalescent phases of COVID-19. The material from the prospective study consisted of cDNA or gDNA derived from T cells, B-cell-depleted T cells, or PBMCs. Deeply sampled blood TCRbeta repertoires from subjects exposed to, actively infected with, or recovered from COVID-19 were included in the dataset. The repertoires were released in a freely available public database intended as a resource for research on the immune response to SARS-CoV-2. The samples were drawn from the first 160 participants of the ongoing ImmuneRACE study and from about 1,200 subjects provided by 6 global collaborators. The sample metadata nearly always contained a de-identified subject ID, COVID-19 status, age in years and sex. Where available, HLA class I and class II types were obtained from metadata supplied by the sample provider rather than from assay-based typing. On the study overall, not on this receptor specifically: How much clinical and demographic metadata was included differed by source and by participant, and the metadata was provided uncurated.

Whole blood was collected in K2EDTA tubes by collaborating institutions according to the institutions' own protocols. For TCRbeta analysis, collaborators shipped samples as frozen whole blood, isolated PBMCs, or DNA extracted from either of those sample types. TCRbeta CDR3 regions were amplified from genomic DNA using the immunoSEQ Assay, a bias-controlled multiplex PCR. In the authors' own workflow: The number of nucleated cells in each sample was estimated by amplification of reference gene primers within the assay. To quantify the absolute abundance of each unique TCRbeta CDR3 rearrangement, sequence reads were collapsed and filtered. For each sample, productive Simpson clonality was calculated by taking the square root of Simpson's diversity index across productive rearrangements. TCRdb took this table from immuneACCESS and kept in-frame rearrangements with V and J called. Such tables lack part of the clones; where checked against another copy, unresolved V genes explain under half of the gap, and the rest is unexplained. That table furnishes V, J and clone size, whereas the DNA furnished D and trimming. The table for this sample lists tens of thousands of clones; approximately 86% of them were counted only once. The ten largest clones represent roughly 14% of the sample.

The CDR3, from cysteine to phenylalanine, totals 14 residues. Just the 42-base CDR3 DNA is kept, in frame starting at base 1. The germline V and J ends show losses of 4 bases and 8 bases respectively, and no gene match explains 11 bases of the junction. The germline V gene gives CDR1 as MDHEN and CDR2 as SYDVKM. Worth noting for this clone: Its antigen remains unidentified. One base away there is no much larger clone; base qualities are not given.

The sequenced sample consisted of peripheral blood. In this chain, TRBV28 is recombined with TRBJ2-7, with TRBD1 matching 7 junction bases. The TCR was taken from a human donor in a cohort sampled during active COVID-19. The DNA sequence reads TGTGCCAGCAGTTCCCCCCTAGACAGGGTGCAGCAGTACTTC. Translated, this gives CASSSPLDRVQQYF.